This T cell receptor (beta chain) was recovered during a study of Graves' ophthalmopathy and Graves' hyperthyroidism. Whole-study findings and limits: The model's prediction of ophthalmopathy progression had 70.59% sensitivity and less than 75% specificity.

RNA transcripts provided the template for amplifying TCR beta CDR3 regions. First-round RT-PCR with HTBI primers preceded a second-round multiplex PCR. MiXCR was run by TCRdb on the multiplex PCR reads, yielding one entry per CDR3 protein. The sample gives around 1.1 million distinct CDR3 sequences, 35% to 45% of which show up once; around 10% is in the top ten. Hyperthyroidism in these 18- to 65-year-old patients was newly diagnosed, lasting under 2 months. The CDR3 has 15 amino acids. V lost 5 bases and J 9 bases, leaving 19 bases between the germline ends. Comments on this clonotype: What it binds is not known.

The source material was peripheral blood or thyroid tissue (not recorded which). The rearrangement uses TRBV12-3 or TRBV12-4 and TRBJ2-2, with D perhaps TRBD1 or TRBD2 (5 bases each). The receptor was isolated from an adult man with Graves' hyperthyroidism. In DNA form, the CDR3 reads TGTGCCAGCAGTGCCCTACCGGGACGTCCAAGGGAGCTGTTTTTT. This translates into CASSALPGRPRELFF.